These T cell receptor beta chains were read from a single sample in a study of cytomegalovirus exposure and HLA in healthy donors. The table came from immunoSEQ multiplex PCR; TCRdb's copy has only in-frame clones and leaves some out. This sample has some 130,000 clones; 70% to 85% occur once, and the top ten carry 2.7%. Sequenced sample: PBMCs. These receptor sequences come from a man aged 50 to 60 in good health and CMV-seronegative. Each CDR3 is given with its conserved first and last residue. The D gene is left open where the match is weak. Only some rows state a clone size, as once, few, many or a class for expanded clones.

size	V	D	J	CDR3	DNA
.	TRBV27	.	TRBJ1-1	CASRGSGGTEAFF	TGTGCCAGTCGAGGTAGCGGTGGCACTGAAGCTTTCTTT
few	TRBV27	.	TRBJ2-7	CASSFGDKQYF	TGTGCCAGCAGTTTCGGGGACAAGCAGTACTTC
.	TRBV6-5	.	TRBJ1-2	CASSYSNRGDYGYTF	TGTGCCAGCAGTTACTCGAATCGGGGAGACTATGGCTACACCTTC
.	TRBV27	TRBD1	TRBJ2-7	CASSSPTGVAPGEQYF	TGTGCCAGCAGTTCTCCGACAGGGGTTGCCCCAGGGGAGCAGTACTTC
.	TRBV9	TRBD1	TRBJ2-7	CASSPSYLWTGGLYEQYF	TGTGCCAGCAGCCCCTCGTATTTGTGGACAGGGGGCTTGTACGAGCAGTACTTC
.	TRBV11-3	.	TRBJ2-2	CASSRGANTGELFF	TGTGCCAGCAGCCGGGGGGCTAACACCGGGGAGCTGTTTTTT
.	TRBV7-9	.	TRBJ1-1	CASSLETRGAFF	TGTGCCAGCAGCTTAGAAACGCGGGGGGCTTTCTTT
.	TRBV5-1	TRBD2	TRBJ2-1	CASSLERGGWNEQFF	TGCGCCAGCAGCCTCGAGCGGGGGGGATGGAATGAGCAGTTCTTC
few	TRBV5-1	.	TRBJ1-2	CASSAQGGSYGYTF	TGCGCCAGCAGCGCACAGGGAGGGAGCTATGGCTACACCTTC
.	TRBV5-1	TRBD1	TRBJ2-7	CASRTGGQGIYEQYF	TGCGCCAGCAGGACCGGGGGACAGGGAATCTACGAGCAGTACTTC
.	TRBV18	TRBD1	TRBJ1-1	CASSPRLAGTGEAFF	TGTGCCAGCTCACCACGACTTGCGGGGACAGGAGAAGCTTTCTTT
.	TRBV10-3	.	TRBJ1-2	CAISGAGAGGYTF	TGTGCCATCAGTGGAGCGGGGGCGGGGGGCTACACCTTC
.	TRBV4-1	.	TRBJ1-2	CASSQEGRGCTF	TGCGCCAGCAGCCAAGAAGGCAGGGGATGCACCTTC
.	TRBV9	TRBD1	TRBJ1-2	CASSMTAGTGGFYGYTF	TGTGCCAGCAGCATGACTGCCGGGACAGGGGGCTTCTATGGCTACACCTTC
.	TRBV19	.	TRBJ1-1	CASSIGAEAFF	TGTGCCAGTAGTATCGGAGCTGAAGCTTTCTTT
once	TRBV6-4	.	TRBJ1-2	CASRSGDGYTF	TGTGCCAGCAGATCCGGGGATGGCTACACCTTC
few	TRBV6-1	.	TRBJ2-7	CASSEQRGSYEQYF	TGTGCCAGCAGTGAACAACGGGGTTCCTACGAGCAGTACTTC
.	TRBV12-5	TRBD2	TRBJ2-5	CASGSGTSGLGETQYF	TGTGCTAGTGGTTCGGGGACTAGCGGGCTTGGGGAGACCCAGTACTTC
.	TRBV2	TRBD1	TRBJ1-6	CASNDPGTGGFQSPLHF	TGTGCCAGCAATGATCCCGGGACAGGAGGTTTTCAGTCACCCCTCCACTTT
.	TRBV29-1	.	TRBJ2-7	CSVSASYEQYF	TGCAGCGTTAGCGCTTCCTACGAGCAGTACTTC
.	TRBV5-1	.	TRBJ2-2	CASSDLYGPGSDTGELFF	TGCGCCAGCAGCGACCTATATGGTCCGGGTTCGGACACCGGGGAGCTGTTTTTT
.	TRBV6-4	.	TRBJ2-7	CASSDSKTGEQYF	TGTGCCAGCAGTGACTCGAAAACCGGGGAGCAGTACTTC
few	TRBV7-8	.	TRBJ1-1	CASSFIDLGSLNTEAFF	TGTGCCAGCAGCTTTATAGATCTAGGCAGCTTGAACACTGAAGCTTTCTTT
.	TRBV21-1	.	TRBJ2-2	CASSRVTGFTGELFF	TGTGCCAGCAGCAGGGTGACAGGGTTCACCGGGGAGCTGTTTTTT
.	TRBV6-6	.	TRBJ2-7	CASSRLVNEQYF	TGTGCCAGCAGTCGACTAGTTAACGAGCAGTACTTC
.	TRBV2	TRBD1	TRBJ1-2	CASRGTANHYGYTF	TGTGCCAGCAGGGGGACAGCCAACCACTATGGCTACACCTTC
.	TRBV4-3	.	TRBJ2-7	CASSTSQGYEQYF	TGCGCCAGCAGCACATCACAGGGCTACGAGCAGTACTTC
.	TRBV7-2	.	TRBJ2-5	CASSLPGLPNQETQYF	TGTGCCAGCAGCTTACCGGGACTTCCCAACCAAGAGACCCAGTACTTC
few	TRBV7-8	.	TRBJ1-5	CASSPLALASQPQHF	TGTGCCAGCAGCCCCCTGGCCTTGGCAAGTCAGCCCCAGCATTTT